This T cell receptor beta chain was identified in a study of cytomegalovirus exposure and HLA in healthy donors. Whole-study findings and limits: Three of the chains that were CMV-associated were confirmed in vitro to be specific for CMV antigens. A later analysis showed HLA-associated TCR beta chains outstripping equally common others in clonal expansion. Later analysis identified several of the most significant clusters that appeared linked to common viral pathogens. Fewer N-insertions than the roughly 600-donor mean were reportedly shown by an Asian-associated ancestry cluster in a later analysis.

Primers for the PCR totalled 60 Vbeta and 13 Jbeta. Clones were sequenced by immunoSEQ multiplex PCR, and TCRdb holds only the in-frame ones, with some missing. The sample gives some 190,000 clones, 70% to 85% of which show up once; 1.4% is in the top ten. On this clone itself: What it recognizes is unknown.

V shed 8 bases and J shed 10 bases, with 21 bases lying between them. This CDR3 spans 14 amino acids. Germline CDR1 is LNHDA and CDR2 is SQIVND (reference sequence). Material: PBMCs. This clonotype was sampled from a man younger than 35 in good health and CMV-seronegative. V is TRBV19 and J is TRBJ2-1; D possibly corresponds to TRBD2 (5 bases). Here the CDR3 reads CASRTRQDTKEQFF. The CDR3 DNA reads as TGTGCCAGTCGAACTAGGCAGGATACGAAAGAGCAGTTCTTC.